This record covers a single T cell receptor beta chain. What it recognizes is unknown. This sample stems from a study of OX40 agonist ivuxolimab in advanced cancers. Broader study findings: Partial responders treated at 0.1-3.0 mg/kg exhibited clonal expansion among the lowest measured. There was clonal expansion of CD4+ and CD8+ blood T cells by week 6 at 0.1 to 3.0 mg/kg.

Profiling relied on immunoSEQ multiplex PCR, and the TCRdb table lists in-frame clones only, not all of them. The table records about 82,000 clones, 92% of them present only once. Per the germline V gene, CDR1 is SGDLS and CDR2 is YYNGEE. Trimming cost V 0 bases and J 4 bases, with 11 bases left between them. This CDR3 is built from 14 residues. The sample here was CD4+ or CD8+ T cells sorted from blood, taken in a trial of the OX40 agonist ivuxolimab. The genes are TRBV9 and TRBJ2-7; no clear D. This TCR derives from an adult with an advanced solid tumor such as melanoma, head and neck, liver or kidney cancer. The CDR3 is CASSVAQADYEQYF. The CDR3 DNA sequence: TGTGCCAGCAGCGTAGCTCAGGCGGATTACGAGCAGTACTTC.